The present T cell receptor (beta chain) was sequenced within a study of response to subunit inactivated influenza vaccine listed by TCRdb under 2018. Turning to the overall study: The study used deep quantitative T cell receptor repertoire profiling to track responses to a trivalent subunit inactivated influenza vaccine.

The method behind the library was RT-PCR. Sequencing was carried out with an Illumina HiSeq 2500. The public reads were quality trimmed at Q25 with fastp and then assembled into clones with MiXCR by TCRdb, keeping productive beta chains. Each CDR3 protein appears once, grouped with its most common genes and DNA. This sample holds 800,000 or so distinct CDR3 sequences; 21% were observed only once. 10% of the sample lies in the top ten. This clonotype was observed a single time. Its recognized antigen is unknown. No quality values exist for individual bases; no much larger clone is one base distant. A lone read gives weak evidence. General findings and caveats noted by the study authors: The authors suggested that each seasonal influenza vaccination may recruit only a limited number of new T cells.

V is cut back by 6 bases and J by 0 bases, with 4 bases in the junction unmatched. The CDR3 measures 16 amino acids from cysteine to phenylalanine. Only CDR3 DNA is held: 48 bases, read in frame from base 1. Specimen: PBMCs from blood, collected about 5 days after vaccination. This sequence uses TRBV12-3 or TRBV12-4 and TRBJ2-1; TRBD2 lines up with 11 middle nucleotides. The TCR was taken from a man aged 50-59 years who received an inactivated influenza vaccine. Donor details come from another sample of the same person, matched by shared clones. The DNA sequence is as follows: TGTGCCAGCAGGGGACTAGCGGCGGGCTCCTACAATGAGCAGTTCTTC. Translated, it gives CASRGLAAGSYNEQFF.